The entry below describes one TCR beta chain. This entry comes from a study of cytomegalovirus exposure and HLA in healthy donors. Vbeta (60) and Jbeta (13) primers were used in the PCR. Repertoires were generated with immunoSEQ multiplex PCR, while TCRdb's copy carries only in-frame clones and drops some. Found here are some 30,000 clones, approximately 90% of them singletons; the top ten hold approximately 3%. J lost 7 bases, V lost 2 bases, and 11 bases had no gene match. This CDR3 contains 17 residues. Germline-derived CDR1 and CDR2 are SGHRS and YFSETQ. What was sequenced was PBMCs. This TCR was recovered from a boy aged 10-17 years in good health and CMV-seronegative. The chain uses TRBV5-1 and TRBJ2-5; TRBD2 matches 13 bases. The CDR3, as DNA: TGCGCCAGCAGCTTAACCGGGACTAGCGGGGTCGACGGGACCCAGTACTTC. Translating it yields CASSLTGTSGVDGTQYF.